These 19 T cell receptor beta chains were all obtained from the same sample, sequenced in a study of shared clonotypes between healthy human individuals. Profiled with immunoSEQ multiplex PCR; TCRdb holds only in-frame clones, not every one. The table includes over a million clones, around 98.5% detected once. The sequenced material came from naive CD4+ T cells sorted from blood. Sample subset: CD45RA+ positively selected. These receptors came from a man aged 25-45 years in good health.

The J gene is TRBJ1-5, the V gene TRBV27, with TRBD1 matching 9 bases. The CDR3 has 15 amino acids. Germline assignment: CDR1 MNHEY and CDR2 SMNVEV (reference sequence). After removal of 5 bases from V and 0 bases from J, the junction contained 2 bases not matched to a gene. Written as DNA, the CDR3 is TGTGCCAGCAGTCGACAGGGGGTTAGCAATCAGCCCCAGCATTTT. It encodes CASSRQGVSNQPQHF.

Details on this clone: This sample includes further DNA sequences coding for the same CDR3. In DNA form, the CDR3 reads TGTGCCAGCAGCTTAGGATTAGATACGCAGTATTTT. It encodes CASSLGLDTQYF. The genes are TRBV7-9 and TRBJ2-3; D not certain. The V end was cut by 1 base, the J end by 5 bases, with 4 bases between. From germline, CDR1 is SEHNR and CDR2 FQNEAQ (reference sequence). This CDR3 is built from 12 residues.

V gene TRBV12-5 combines with J gene TRBJ2-1; possible D gene TRBD1, 6 bases. The CDR3 is 15 residues long. V shed 3 bases and J shed 4 bases, with 13 bases lying between them. Germline-derived CDR1 and CDR2 are LGHNT and FRNRAP. The CDR3 here is CASGLAKTGYNEQFF. The CDR3 bases are TGTGCTAGTGGTTTAGCTAAGACAGGTTACAATGAGCAGTTCTTC. The full variable domain, rest sourced from reference TRBV12-5 and TRBJ2-1, is DARVTQTPRHKVTEMGQEVTMRCQPILGHNTVFWYRQTMMQGLELLAYFRNRAPLDDSGMPKDRFSAEMPDATLATLKIQPSEPRDSAVYFCASGLAKTGYNEQFFGPGTRLTVL.

The V gene is TRBV10-3, the J gene TRBJ2-5; 10 nucleotides agree with TRBD2. Germline V gene lookup returns CDR1 ENHRY and CDR2 SYGVKD. The CDR3 extends over 15 amino acids. V was clipped by 3 bases and J by 3 bases; unmatched bases: 4. This chain's CDR3 is CAISEPLAGKETQYF. In DNA, the CDR3 is TGTGCCATCAGTGAACCACTAGCGGGAAAAGAGACCCAGTACTTC.

The chain is built from TRBV28 and TRBJ2-2; D gene uncertain. The CDR3 extends over 14 amino acids. The V gene lost 3 bases and the J gene lost 1 base, with 6 bases spanning the gap. The germline CDR1 and CDR2 sequences are MDHEN and SYDVKM. CDR3 coding DNA: TGTGCCAGCAGTTTGGGGATGAACACCGGGGAGCTGTTTTTT. Protein: CASSLGMNTGELFF. Variable domain in full (rest from reference TRBV28 and TRBJ2-2): DVKVTQSSRYLVKRTGEKVFLECVQDMDHENMFWYRQDPGLGLRLIYFSYDVKMKEKGDIPEGYSVSREKKERFSLILESASTNQTSMYLCASSLGMNTGELFFGEGSRLTVL.

The rearrangement uses TRBV28 and TRBJ1-2, with 9 bases aligning to TRBD1. Germline V gene lookup returns CDR1 MDHEN and CDR2 SYDVKM. With V trimmed by 5 bases and J by 5 bases, 9 bases remained unmatched. The CDR3 is made up of 15 amino acids. CDR3 residues: CASSIRDRAGYGYTF. CDR3 DNA sequence: TGTGCCAGCAGTATCCGGGACAGGGCTGGGTATGGCTACACCTTC.

The rearrangement joins TRBV5-1 to TRBJ2-6; TRBD1 matches 7 bases. The CDR3 consists of 17 residues. From germline, CDR1 is SGHRS and CDR2 YFSETQ. Trimming cost V 7 bases and J 0 bases; bases outside gene matches: 10. The CDR3 DNA is TGCGCCAGCCACTTGGGACAGTTCGGCTCTGGGGCCAACGTCCTGACTTTC. Its translation: CASHLGQFGSGANVLTF.

The rearrangement links TRBV28 to TRBJ2-3; D uncertain. The germline CDR1 and CDR2 sequences are MDHEN and SYDVKM. Trimming removed 8 bases at V and 3 bases at J, with 15 bases between. This CDR3 contains 14 residues. The CDR3 loop reads CASRKADITDTQYF. CDR3 in DNA: TGTGCCAGCCGAAAAGCCGATATTACAGATACGCAGTATTTT.

Points on this clone: The sample has other DNA sequences that encode this CDR3 too. The CDR3 DNA follows: TGTGCCAGCTCACCGACAGGGAACCAAGAGACCCAGTACTTC. It codes for CASSPTGNQETQYF. This chain connects TRBV18 to TRBJ2-5; 7 nucleotides match TRBD1. V gave up 3 bases and J gave up 0 bases; unmatched junction bases: 1. CDR1 KGHSH and CDR2 LQKENI come from the germline V gene. The CDR3 spans 14 residues. Full variable domain (missing parts from reference TRBV18 and TRBJ2-5): NAGVMQNPRHLVRRRGQEARLRCSPMKGHSHVYWYRQLPEEGLKFMVYLQKENIIDESGMPKERFSAEFPKEGPSILRIQQVVRGDSAAYFCASSPTGNQETQYFGPGTRLLVL.

This clone was seen just once. The chain joins TRBV5-1 to TRBJ2-3; tentative D call: TRBD1 (5 bases). Germline CDR1 SGHRS, CDR2 YFSETQ. The V end lost 5 bases, the J end lost 1 base, and 20 bases lay between the germline ends. The CDR3 consists of 17 residues. The DNA of the CDR3 is TGCGCCAGCAGAGATTTAGGCAGGGTCAGCGGCACAGATACGCAGTATTTT. Its translation is CASRDLGRVSGTDTQYF.

The rearrangement links TRBV5-1 to TRBJ2-2; 10 bases agree with TRBD1. Trimming at V came to 7 bases and at J to 6 bases, leaving 0 bases not matched to a gene. CDR3 length: 12 amino acids. Germline lookup yields CDR1 SGHRS and CDR2 YFSETQ. CDR3 loop: CASGTGAGELFF. The CDR3 nucleotides are TGCGCCAGCGGGACAGGGGCCGGGGAGCTGTTTTTT.

The V and J genes are TRBV6-1 and TRBJ2-2; no firm D call. V lost 7 bases and J 0 bases, leaving 9 bases between the germline ends. Germline V gene sequence: CDR1 MNHNS, CDR2 SASEGT. The CDR3 consists of 14 residues. This CDR3 is CASKRTANTGELFF. In DNA, the CDR3 is TGTGCCAGCAAAAGGACGGCGAACACCGGGGAGCTGTTTTTT.

V usage is TRBV5-1 and J usage is TRBJ1-3, with TRBD1 matching over 7 bases. The CDR3 totals 13 residues. Germline V lookup: CDR1 SGHRS, CDR2 YFSETQ. V lost 5 bases, J lost 4 bases, and 3 bases stayed unmatched. CDR3 DNA sequence: TGCGCCAGCAGACAACAGGGGGGAAACACCATATATTTT. Translated: CASRQQGGNTIYF.

A remark on this clone: The same CDR3 arises from other DNA sequences in this sample as well. The V and J genes are TRBV2 and TRBJ2-2; D call uncertain. Germline V lookup: CDR1 SNHLY, CDR2 FYNNEI. The CDR3 is 13 amino acids. The V end lost 5 bases, the J end lost 1 base, and 5 bases lay between the germline ends. CDR3 in DNA: TGTGCCAGCAGTCTAAAGAACACCGGGGAGCTGTTTTTT. It translates to CASSLKNTGELFF. Full variable domain (missing parts from reference TRBV2 and TRBJ2-2): EPEVTQTPSHQVTQMGQEVILRCVPISNHLYFYWYRQILGQKVEFLVSFYNNEISEKSEIFDDQFSVERPDGSNFTLKIRSTKLEDSAMYFCASSLKNTGELFFGEGSRLTVL.

This rearrangement joins TRBV5-1 to TRBJ2-1, with TRBD2 matching 13 bases. The CDR3 loop spans 17 amino acids. Germline V gene data show CDR1 as SGHRS and CDR2 as YFSETQ. The V segment lost 4 bases and the J segment 7 bases; nucleotides outside the gene matches: 11. CDR3: CASSPRTSGSGINEQFF. The CDR3 DNA reads TGCGCCAGCAGCCCACGGACTAGCGGGAGTGGTATTAATGAGCAGTTCTTC.

In nucleotides, the CDR3 is TGTGCCAGCAGCGTAGAGACCGCCACTGGGACAGGGATGAGAGCAGATACGCAGTATTTT. This codes for CASSVETATGTGMRADTQYF. The chain couples TRBV9 to TRBJ2-3; 9 nucleotides align to TRBD1. The V and J ends lost 0 bases and 4 bases, in that order; junction bases with no gene match: 18. The germline V gene has CDR1 SGDLS and CDR2 YYNGEE. The CDR3 is made up of 20 amino acids.

The chain combines TRBV7-2 with TRBJ2-3; D may be TRBD2 (5 bases). Per the germline V gene, CDR1 is SGHTA and CDR2 is FQGNSA. The ends were cut back, 4 bases at V and 8 bases at J, with 25 bases in the middle. There are 17 residues in the CDR3. The CDR3 loop reads CASSWGSRLRGSGTQYF. Here the CDR3 DNA reads TGTGCCAGCAGCTGGGGTTCACGCCTCCGAGGGTCGGGTACGCAGTATTTT.

The CDR3 DNA is TGTGCCAGCAGCTTAGTACGGCGGGGGAGCTCCTACAATGAGCAGTTCTTC. Protein product: CASSLVRRGSSYNEQFF. The rearrangement links TRBV7-9 to TRBJ2-1; 7 nucleotides line up with TRBD2. The V segment lost 1 base and the J segment 0 bases; nucleotides outside the gene matches: 6. Looked up from germline, CDR1 is SEHNR and CDR2 is FQNEAQ (reference sequence). The CDR3 totals 17 residues.

CDR3 coding DNA: TGTGCCAGCAGTTTTAGGGACCGTCTAACTAACTATGGCTACACCTTC. Translated, it gives CASSFRDRLTNYGYTF. The chain uses TRBV28 and TRBJ1-2, with D tentatively TRBD1 (5 bases). Between the trimmed V and J ends, which lost 3 bases and 0 bases, there was a span of 14 bases. The CDR3 sequence is 16 residues long. CDR1 is MDHEN and CDR2 is SYDVKM in the germline V gene.